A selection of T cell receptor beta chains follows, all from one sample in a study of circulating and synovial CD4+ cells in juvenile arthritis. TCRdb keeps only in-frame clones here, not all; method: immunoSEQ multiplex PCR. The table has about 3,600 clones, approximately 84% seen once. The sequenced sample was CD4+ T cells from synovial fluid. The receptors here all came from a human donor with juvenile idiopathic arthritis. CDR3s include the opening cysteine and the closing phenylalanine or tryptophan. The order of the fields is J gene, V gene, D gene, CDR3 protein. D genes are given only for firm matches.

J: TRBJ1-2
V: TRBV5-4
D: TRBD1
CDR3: CASRSGDRNYGYTF

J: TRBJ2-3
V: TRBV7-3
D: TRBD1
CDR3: CASSKTGVETDTQYF

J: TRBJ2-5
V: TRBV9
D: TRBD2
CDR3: CASSVGGRGKKETQYF

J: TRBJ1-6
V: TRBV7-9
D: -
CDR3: CASSFRDNNSPLHF

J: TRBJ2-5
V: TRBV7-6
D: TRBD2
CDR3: CASNLLAGGLGETQYF

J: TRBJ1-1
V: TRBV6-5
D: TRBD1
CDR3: CASSRGSGAFF

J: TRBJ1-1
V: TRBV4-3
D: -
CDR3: CASSQDTRVNTEAFF

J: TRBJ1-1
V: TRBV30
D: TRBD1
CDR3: CAWRGQGVRVAFF

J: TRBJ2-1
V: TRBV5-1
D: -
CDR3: CASSSTKPNEQFF

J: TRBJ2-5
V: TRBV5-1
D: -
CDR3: CASSLVLAETQYF

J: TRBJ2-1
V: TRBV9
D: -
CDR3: CASSARDFPYNEQFF

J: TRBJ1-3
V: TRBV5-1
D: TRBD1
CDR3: CASSPNSGGSGNTIYF

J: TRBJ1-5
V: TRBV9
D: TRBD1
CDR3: CASSAGGTGRHSNQPQHF

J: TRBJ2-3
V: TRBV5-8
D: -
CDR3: CASSLGRGFTDTQYF

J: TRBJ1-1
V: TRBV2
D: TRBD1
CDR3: CASSREQGSGTEAFF

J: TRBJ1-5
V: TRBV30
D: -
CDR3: CAWSVADQRNQPQHF

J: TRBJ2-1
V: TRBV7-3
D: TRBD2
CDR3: CASSPTSGHYNEQFF

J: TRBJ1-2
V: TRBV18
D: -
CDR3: CASSPANRPNYGYTF

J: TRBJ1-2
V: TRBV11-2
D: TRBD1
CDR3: CASSSRTGGDGYTF

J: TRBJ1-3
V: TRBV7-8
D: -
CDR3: CASSLSGGTDRSGNTIYF

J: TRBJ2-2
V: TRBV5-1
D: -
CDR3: CASSLYRVIAGELFF

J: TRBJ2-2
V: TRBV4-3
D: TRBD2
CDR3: CASSQDRARGGTGELFF

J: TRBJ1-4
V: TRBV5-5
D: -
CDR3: CASSFQANEKLFF

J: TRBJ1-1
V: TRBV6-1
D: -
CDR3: CASSRTRQMNTEAFF

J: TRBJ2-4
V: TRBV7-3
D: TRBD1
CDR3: CASSLKGQGAQNIQYF

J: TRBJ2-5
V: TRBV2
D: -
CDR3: CASSEGPGTQYF

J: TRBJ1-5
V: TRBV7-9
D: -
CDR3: CASSLQGIDQPQHF

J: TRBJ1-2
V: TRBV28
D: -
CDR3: CASSLWGAGGGGYTF

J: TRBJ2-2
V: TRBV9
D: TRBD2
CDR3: CASGREIGELFF

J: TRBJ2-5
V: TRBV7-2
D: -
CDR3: CASSLDGGETQYF

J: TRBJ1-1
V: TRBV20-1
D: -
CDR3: CSAHQSKAFF

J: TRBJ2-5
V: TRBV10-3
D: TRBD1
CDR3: CAIRDRGETQYF

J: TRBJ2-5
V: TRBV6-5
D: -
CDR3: CASSYLPGPVAETQYF